The T cell receptor (beta chain) described here comes from a study of CD8 T cells in Susac syndrome. CDR1 and CDR2 (germline): LGHDT, YNNKEL (reference sequence). CDR3 length equals 16 residues. The J segment lost 5 bases and the V segment lost 3 bases, leaving 10 bases of the junction unmatched. A quantity of about 0.45 to 1 ug RNA underwent reverse transcription using random hexamers. The authors amplified TCR beta CDR3 across 54 Vbeta and 13 Jbeta using immunoSEQ multiplex PCR. TCRdb redid the calling of the immunoSEQ multiplex PCR reads with MiXCR, one entry per CDR3 protein. The sample has about 250,000 distinct CDR3 sequences, 93% seen once. The T cells that were sequenced for TCR beta were CD8+ and CD4+ cells from blood.

The clonotype comes from a human donor with multiple sclerosis. The chain joins TRBV3-1 to TRBJ2-5, with 9 bases identical to TRBD2. Sequencing was done on a sample of CD4+ T cells from PBMCs. The CDR3 DNA reads TGTGCCAGCAGCCAGGGACCTAGCGGGGCTACGGAGACCCAGTACTTC. It translates to CASSQGPSGATETQYF.